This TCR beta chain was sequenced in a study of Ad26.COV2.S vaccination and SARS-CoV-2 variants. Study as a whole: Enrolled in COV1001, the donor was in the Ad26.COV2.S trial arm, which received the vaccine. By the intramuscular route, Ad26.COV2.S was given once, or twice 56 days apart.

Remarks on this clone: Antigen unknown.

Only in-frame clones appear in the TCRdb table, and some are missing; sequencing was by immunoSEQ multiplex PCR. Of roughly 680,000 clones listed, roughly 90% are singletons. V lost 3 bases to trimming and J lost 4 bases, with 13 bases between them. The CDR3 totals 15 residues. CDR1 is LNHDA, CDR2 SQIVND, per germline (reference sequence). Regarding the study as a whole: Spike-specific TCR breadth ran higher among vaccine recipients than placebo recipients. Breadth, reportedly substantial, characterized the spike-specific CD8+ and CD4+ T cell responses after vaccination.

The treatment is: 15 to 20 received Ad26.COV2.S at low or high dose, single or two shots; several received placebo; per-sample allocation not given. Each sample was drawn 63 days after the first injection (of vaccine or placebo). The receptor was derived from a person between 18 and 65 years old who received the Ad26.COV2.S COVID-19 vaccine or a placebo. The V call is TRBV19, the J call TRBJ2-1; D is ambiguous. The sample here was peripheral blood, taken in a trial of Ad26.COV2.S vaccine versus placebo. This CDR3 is CASSIVPGPYNEQFF. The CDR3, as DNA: TGTGCCAGTAGTATCGTCCCCGGGCCGTACAATGAGCAGTTCTTC.